These 3 T cell receptor beta chains share one sample of origin, sequenced in a study of STAT5B mutations in CD4+ large granular lymphocyte leukemia. Data came from immunoSEQ multiplex PCR; TCRdb stores just in-frame clones and leaves some out. The table has about 30,000 clones, just under 80% seen once. The sequenced sample consisted of CD4+ T cells from blood buffy coats. The source is a human donor in good health.

The rearrangement uses TRBV5-1 and TRBJ2-1; D remains unclear. This CDR3 region has 13 residues. The germline V gene has CDR1 SGHRS and CDR2 YFSETQ. Trimming pared 0 bases from V and 9 bases from J, leaving 10 bases between. The CDR3 DNA sequence: TGCGCCAGCAGCTTGGGCCAGATGGGTGAGCAGTTCTTC. It is translated as CASSLGQMGEQFF.

This clone appeared once. The chain has TRBV6-5 and TRBJ1-1, with D maybe TRBD1 (5 bases). Trimming pared 6 bases from V and 1 base from J, leaving 9 bases between. There are 13 residues in the CDR3. Germline values: CDR1 MNHEY, CDR2 SVGAGI. The CDR3 reads CASRLDRNTEAFF. CDR3 DNA sequence: TGTGCCAGCAGACTCGACAGGAACACTGAAGCTTTCTTT.

The V gene is TRBV19, the J gene TRBJ2-1; 9 nucleotides align to TRBD1. Germline lookup yields CDR1 LNHDA and CDR2 SQIVND (reference sequence). This CDR3 has 14 amino acids. The junction had 9 bases not matched to a gene; V was cut back by 5 bases and J by 10 bases. The CDR3 sequence: CASSPGQGPGEQFF. The CDR3 bases are TGTGCCAGTAGTCCCGGACAGGGGCCCGGGGAGCAGTTCTTC.